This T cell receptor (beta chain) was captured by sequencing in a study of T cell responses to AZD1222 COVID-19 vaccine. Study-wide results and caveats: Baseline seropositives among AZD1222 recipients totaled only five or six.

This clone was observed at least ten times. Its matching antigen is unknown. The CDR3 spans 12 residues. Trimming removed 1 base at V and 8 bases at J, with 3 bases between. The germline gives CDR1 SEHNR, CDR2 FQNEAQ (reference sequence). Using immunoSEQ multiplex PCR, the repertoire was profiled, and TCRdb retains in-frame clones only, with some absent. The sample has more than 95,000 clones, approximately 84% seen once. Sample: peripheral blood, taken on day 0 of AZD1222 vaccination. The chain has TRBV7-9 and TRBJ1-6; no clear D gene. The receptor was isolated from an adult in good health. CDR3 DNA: TGTGCCAGCAGCTTAGGGGATTCACCCCTCCACTTT. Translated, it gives CASSLGDSPLHF.